The subject of this entry is one T cell receptor beta chain. A junction boundary mismatches the germline segment, possibly from a read error. This CDR3 contains 16 residues. From germline, CDR1 is MNHEY and CDR2 SVGAGI. This entry belongs to a study of shared clonotypes between healthy human individuals. On the study more broadly: Ranging from 18 to 49 in age, donors were two women and three men.

Donors were Caucasian adults residing in Nashville, Tennessee, USA. Deep level was the assay's run setting. For every subset, genomic DNA was evenly distributed across several immunoSEQ plates. Measured with immunoSEQ multiplex PCR; TCRdb has only the in-frame clones, and not every one. Here the sample spans over 400,000 clones, about 72% being singletons. The source is a woman in her 40s in good health. Some clones in this sample may be carry-over from other donors' samples. Sample: PBMCs. The chain is built from TRBV6-5 and TRBJ2-5; 9 bases are a match to TRBD2. This CDR3 is CASRYSRLAVRETQYF. The CDR3 bases are TGTGCCAGCAGATACTCGCGACTAGCGGTTAGAGAGACCCAGTACTTC.